The 25 T cell receptor beta chains reported below all come from one sample, sequenced in a study of blood T cell repertoires in COVID-19. Generated by immunoSEQ multiplex PCR, the TCRdb table keeps only in-frame clones and is missing some. The sample lists about 40,000 clones, 70% to 90% occurring once. Sequencing was performed on peripheral blood. The receptors derive from a human donor in a cohort sampled during active COVID-19.

The rearrangement links TRBV5-1 to TRBJ2-1; 7 bases are a match to TRBD1. The V and J ends lost 1 base and 4 bases, in that order; junction bases with no gene match: 8. The germline CDR1 and CDR2 sequences are SGHRS and YFSETQ. CDR3 size: 16 residues. The CDR3 region is CASSLLSGTDYNEQFF. CDR3 coding DNA: TGCGCCAGCAGCTTGTTATCCGGGACAGATTACAATGAGCAGTTCTTC.

The J gene is TRBJ2-1, the V gene TRBV7-2; tentatively, D is TRBD1 (6 bases). Germline assignment: CDR1 SGHTA and CDR2 FQGNSA. V gave up 5 bases and J gave up 0 bases, with 11 bases separating them. The CDR3 sequence is 15 residues long. The CDR3 sequence is CASSPDRRSYNEQFF. The DNA of the CDR3 is TGTGCCAGCAGCCCCGACAGGCGCTCCTACAATGAGCAGTTCTTC.

This CDR3 is CASSSLGGFRSYNEQFF. In DNA, the CDR3 is TGTGCCAGCAGCTCCCTCGGGGGGTTTCGTTCCTACAATGAGCAGTTCTTC. The chain has TRBV7-3 and TRBJ2-1; 7 nucleotides line up with TRBD2. The ends lost 4 bases at V and 1 base at J; junction bases unmatched: 10. Germline V lookup: CDR1 SGHTA, CDR2 FQGTGA. The CDR3 is made up of 17 amino acids. The full variable domain, rest sourced from reference TRBV7-3 and TRBJ2-1, is GAGVSQTPSNKVTEKGKYVELRCDPISGHTALYWYRQSLGQGPEFLIYFQGTGAADDSGLPNDRFFAVRPEGSVSTLKIQRTERGDSAVYLCASSSLGGFRSYNEQFFGPGTRLTVL.

The gene calls are TRBV7-3 and TRBJ2-7; 10 bases line up with TRBD1. The length of the CDR3 is 15 residues. Germline assignment: CDR1 SGHTA and CDR2 FQGTGA. Losses at the gene ends were 0 bases for V and 3 bases for J; bases not matched to a gene: 2. CDR3 loop: CASSLTGTGDYEQYF. CDR3 DNA sequence: TGTGCCAGCAGCTTAACGGGGACAGGGGACTACGAGCAGTACTTC.

In its sample, this clone was seen once. The chain has TRBV6-5 and TRBJ2-7; 7 bases fit TRBD2. The CDR3 runs 12 residues. Germline CDR1 is MNHEY and CDR2 is SVGAGI. J was trimmed by 1 base and V by 6 bases; bases with no gene match: 0. The CDR3 nucleotides are TGTGCCAGCAGGGGGGGGTCCTACGAGCAGTACTTC. Protein product: CASRGGSYEQYF.

This rearrangement joins TRBV5-1 to TRBJ2-5; tentatively, D is TRBD1 (5 bases). Germline CDR1 SGHRS, CDR2 YFSETQ. There are 13 residues in the CDR3. Trimming stripped 0 bases from V and 3 bases from J, with 6 bases between. CDR3 loop: CASSLGTKETQYF. The CDR3 bases are TGCGCCAGCAGCTTGGGGACAAAAGAGACCCAGTACTTC.

This clone was seen just once. The V and J genes are TRBV10-3 and TRBJ1-4; no definite D call. Deletions cut 6 bases from V and 6 bases from J, with 11 bases between. The germline CDR1 and CDR2 sequences are ENHRY and SYGVKD. This CDR3 comprises 13 residues. CDR3 amino acids: CAIRGRVDEKLFF. The CDR3 DNA follows: TGTGCCATCAGGGGGAGAGTTGATGAAAAACTGTTTTTT.

This chain connects TRBV7-9 to TRBJ1-2, with 7 bases aligning to TRBD1. Germline CDR1 reads SEHNR; CDR2 reads FQNEAQ (reference sequence). The CDR3 sequence is 13 residues long. V was pared by 5 bases and J by 7 bases, with 7 bases of the junction left unmatched. As DNA, the CDR3 is TGTGCCAGCAGCCCTCGACAGGGTGCTGGCTACACCTTC. Translation: CASSPRQGAGYTF.

This clone was seen only a few times. The rearrangement joins TRBV3-1 (or the pseudogene TRBV3-2) to TRBJ2-7, with D maybe TRBD1 (5 bases). The ends were cut back, 4 bases at V and 2 bases at J, with 15 bases in the middle. Per the germline V gene, CDR1 is LGHDT and CDR2 is YNNKEL (reference sequence). This CDR3 contains 15 residues. The CDR3 DNA is TGTGCCAGCAGCCTCCTTGGGGCAGGGACCTACGAGCAGTACTTC. Its protein product is CASSLLGAGTYEQYF.

This clone came up a few times. The J gene is TRBJ2-7, the V gene TRBV5-5, with D perhaps matching TRBD2 (5 bases). This CDR3 has 15 amino acids. V dropped 0 bases and J dropped 4 bases, with 14 bases sitting between them. Germline CDR1 is SGHKS and CDR2 is YYEKEE (reference sequence). CDR3 DNA sequence: TGTGCCAGCAGCTTGGTGGTCTTTAGAGGGTACGAGCAGTACTTC. This sequence encodes CASSLVVFRGYEQYF.

The rearrangement links TRBV5-6 to TRBJ1-1; unclear D gene. Germline CDR1 reads SGHDT; CDR2 reads YYEEEE. V was shortened by 2 bases and J by 4 bases, with 12 bases between the two germline ends. The length of the CDR3 is 14 residues. CDR3 coding DNA: TGTGCCAGCAGCTTAGGTCAGCACAGCACTGAAGCTTTCTTT. It encodes CASSLGQHSTEAFF.

This sequence joins TRBV4-2 and TRBJ2-3, with D maybe TRBD1 (6 bases). In germline, CDR1 is LGHNA, CDR2 YNFKEQ. There are 16 residues in the CDR3. V lost 1 base, J lost 5 bases, and 16 bases lay in between. Here the CDR3 DNA reads TGTGCCAGCAGCCAAGTAGGGCAGGGGCTGGGAGATACGCAGTATTTT. It translates to CASSQVGQGLGDTQYF.

This chain uses TRBV18 with TRBJ1-1; 7 bases agree with TRBD1. Unmatched junction bases numbered 2, after V lost 5 bases and J lost 2 bases. Germline CDR1 and CDR2: KGHSH and LQKENI. The CDR3 has 13 amino acids. CDR3 sequence reads: CASSTGDNTEAFF. CDR3 bases: TGTGCCAGCTCAACAGGGGATAACACTGAAGCTTTCTTT.

The chain has TRBV6-4 and TRBJ2-3, with 12 bases fitting TRBD2. V lost 6 bases, J lost 9 bases, and 13 bases stayed unmatched. CDR1 MRHNA and CDR2 SNTAGT come from the germline V gene. The CDR3 runs to 16 residues. The CDR3 is CASRITSGGPTYTQYF. Here the CDR3 DNA reads TGTGCCAGCAGAATCACTAGCGGGGGGCCCACCTACACGCAGTATTTT.

The chain is built from TRBV28 and TRBJ1-3, with a weak D call TRBD1 (5 bases). V lost 6 bases and J 0 bases, leaving 15 bases between the germline ends. The CDR3 has 16 residues. Looked up from germline, CDR1 is MDHEN and CDR2 is SYDVKM. The CDR3 region has the DNA TGTGCCAGCAGCACCGTAGGACACTACTCTGGAAACACCATATATTTT. It codes for CASSTVGHYSGNTIYF.

The CDR3 loop is CASSTGGVGADTQYF. The CDR3, as DNA: TGTGCCAGTAGTACCGGGGGGGTAGGCGCAGATACGCAGTATTTT. The genes are TRBV19 and TRBJ2-3, with 8 positions matching TRBD2. V lost 4 bases and J lost 4; bases outside the gene matches: 7. This CDR3 is 15 amino acids long. Germline V lookup: CDR1 LNHDA, CDR2 SQIVND (reference sequence).

This chain uses TRBV7-9 with TRBJ2-5; no reliable D call. The germline CDR1 and CDR2 sequences are SEHNR and FQNEAQ (reference sequence). This CDR3 has 14 residues. V was trimmed by 2 bases and J by 2 bases, leaving 9 bases between them. Here the CDR3 reads CASSLLSVQETQYF. Here the CDR3 DNA reads TGTGCCAGCAGCTTATTGTCAGTTCAAGAGACCCAGTACTTC.

The chain combines TRBV9 with TRBJ1-2; a weak D match, TRBD1 (5 bases). The CDR3 loop spans 14 amino acids. Germline lookup yields CDR1 SGDLS and CDR2 YYNGEE. V was cut by 3 bases and J by 1 base, with 10 bases left in between. The CDR3 DNA is TGTGCCAGCAGCGCCCACGGGGGTAACTATGGCTACACCTTC. Translated, it gives CASSAHGGNYGYTF.

J is TRBJ2-7 and V is TRBV6-5, with a tentative D call TRBD1 (5 bases). Germline CDR1 MNHEY, CDR2 SVGAGI. Trimming left V 8 bases short and J 3 bases short, with 5 bases between. The CDR3 spans 10 residues. The CDR3 DNA reads as TGTGCCAGCCAGGGCTACGAGCAGTACTTC. Translated: CASQGYEQYF.

The chain has TRBV4-1 and TRBJ1-4; no clear D. Germline CDR1 is MGHRA and CDR2 is YSYEKL. CDR3 size: 13 residues. V was cut by 3 bases and J by 8 bases, with 10 bases left in between. CDR3 bases: TGCGCCAGCAGCCAGAGCCCGCGGGAAAAACTGTTTTTT. Translation gives CASSQSPREKLFF.

The genes are TRBV7-2 and TRBJ1-1; D is ambiguous. Looked up from germline, CDR1 is SGHTA and CDR2 is FQGNSA. V was pared by 5 bases and J by 3 bases, with 10 bases between. CDR3 length: 13 amino acids. The CDR3 bases are TGTGCCAGCAGCACACGGCGGGACACTGAAGCTTTCTTT. The encoded protein is CASSTRRDTEAFF.

The chain is built from TRBV7-8 and TRBJ2-5; 13 nucleotides line up with TRBD2. The germline V gene encodes CDR1 SGHVS and CDR2 FQNEAQ. The CDR3 runs to 17 residues. Trimming at V came to 1 base and at J to 4 bases, leaving 6 bases not matched to a gene. The CDR3 spells CASSLGLAGGEAETQYF. The CDR3 DNA reads as TGTGCCAGCAGCTTAGGACTAGCGGGGGGTGAGGCAGAGACCCAGTACTTC.

This clone turned up a few times. The chain carries TRBV7-6 and TRBJ2-2; 8 bases line up with TRBD1. The CDR3 has 15 residues. The V segment lost 7 bases and the J segment 8 bases; nucleotides outside the gene matches: 12. The germline V gene has CDR1 SGHVS and CDR2 FNYEAQ. The CDR3 bases are TGTGCCAGCACCCCCGGGACAGGATCGAAGGGGGAGCTGTTTTTT. This translates into CASTPGTGSKGELFF. Full variable domain (missing parts from reference TRBV7-6 and TRBJ2-2): GAGVSQSPRYKVTKRGQDVALRCDPISGHVSLYWYRQALGQGPEFLTYFNYEAQQDKSGLPNDRFSAERPEGSISTLTIQRTEQRDSAMYRCASTPGTGSKGELFFGEGSRLTVL.

The rearrangement uses TRBV19 and TRBJ2-2, with 11 bases lining up with TRBD1. The CDR3 is 16 residues long. CDR1 LNHDA and CDR2 SQIVND come from the germline V gene (reference sequence). J gave up 4 bases and V 9 bases, and 10 bases lay outside the gene matches. This chain's CDR3 is CASSPGTGGVTGELFF. In nucleotides, the CDR3 is TGTGCCAGCAGTCCCGGGACAGGGGGAGTCACCGGGGAGCTGTTTTTT.

In its sample, this clone was seen once. V usage is TRBV6-1 and J usage is TRBJ2-3; D might be TRBD2 (5 bases). This CDR3 comprises 12 residues. V was cut by 1 base and J by 10 bases, with 9 bases left in between. Germline values: CDR1 MNHNS, CDR2 SASEGT. CDR3 sequence: CASSEGSGAQYF. The CDR3 bases are TGTGCCAGCAGTGAAGGCAGCGGTGCGCAGTATTTT.